This T cell receptor (beta chain) appears in the sequencing data of a study of T cells in Graves' hyperthyroidism and ophthalmopathy. Exclusions: uncontrolled infection, other autoimmune disease, pregnancy, lactation. Diagnoses were made from clinical symptoms, serum measures (thyroxine and TRAb), thyroid ultrasound and orbital computed tomography. Study-level findings and limits: A model of 13 V-J pairs discriminated ophthalmopathy from stable hyperthyroidism. Within blood appeared most thyroid clonotypes that had expanded above 0.001.

This clonotype appeared many times. Its matching antigen is unknown. V was cut by 7 bases and J by 2 bases, with 13 bases left in between. CDR1 is SEHNR and CDR2 is FQNEAQ in the germline V gene (reference sequence). The length of the CDR3 is 14 residues. RNA transcripts were the template for amplifying TCR beta CDR3 regions. The HTBI primer set served for first-round RT-PCR of the TCR CDR3. TCRdb called the multiplex PCR reads again in MiXCR, with one record for every CDR3 protein. The table has 250,000 to 350,000 distinct CDR3 sequences, about 15% seen once. This receptor was obtained from a man younger than 40 with Graves' hyperthyroidism. The J gene is TRBJ2-3, the V gene TRBV7-9, with D perhaps TRBD1 (5 bases). Input material: blood. The CDR3 protein is CASTVDITTDTQYF. In DNA form, the CDR3 reads TGTGCCAGCACCGTGGACATTACCACAGATACGCAGTATTTT.